A selection of T cell receptor beta chains follows, all from one sample in a study of technical replicates of blood from a few donors. This table comes from immunoSEQ multiplex PCR, and its TCRdb copy is limited to in-frame clones, with some not included. The table lists some 56,000 clones, nearly 95% of them singletons. Sequencing was performed on PBMCs. The source of these receptors is a human donor in good health. Some clones in this sample may be carry-over from other donors' samples. Each CDR3 is given without its conserved first and last residue. Fields, in order: V gene, J gene, CDR3 length, CDR3 protein.

>TRBV10-3|TRBJ1-6|10
AISGENSPLH
>TRBV4-2|TRBJ2-7|13
ASSQDGGGPGEQY
>TRBV19|TRBJ1-1|11
ASSIMAASEAF
>TRBV7-2|TRBJ1-2|14
ASSYYNRGQDYGYT
>TRBV5-6|TRBJ2-7|11
ASSPTGGHEQY
>TRBV6-6|TRBJ1-5|13
ASSYALEGEKAQH
>TRBV4-3|TRBJ1-2|13
ASSQQGPLRPTFT
>TRBV19|TRBJ1-1|13
ASSERTGLNTEAF
>TRBV27|TRBJ2-7|11
APMGQRSYEQY
>TRBV7-9|TRBJ2-1|13
ASSLGSSGRSEQF
>TRBV7-3|TRBJ1-1|12
ASSLKGGTTEAF
>TRBV9|TRBJ2-5|14
ASSVVGGGVQETQY
>TRBV5-1|TRBJ1-1|16
ASSLATGGQSRNTEAF